These 5 T cell receptor beta chains were all obtained from the same sample, sequenced in a study of patients and donors after allogeneic stem cell transplantation. One entry per CDR3 protein, called by TCRdb with MiXCR from the RT-PCR reads. The sample consists of hundreds of thousands of distinct CDR3 sequences, roughly 15% of them appearing once. The sequencing input was blood, either unsorted or a sorted T cell fraction (not recorded which). The source of these receptors is a human donor who was either an allogeneic HSCT recipient or a stem cell or donor lymphocyte infusion donor (not recorded which). It is not recorded whose cells these are; they may come from a transplant donor.

This clonotype was observed many times. The V call is TRBV2, the J call TRBJ2-1, with TRBD2 matching over 14 bases. V trimming: 10 bases; J trimming: 1 base; junction bases outside the gene matches: 9. Per germline, CDR1 SNHLY and CDR2 FYNNEI. This CDR3 has 17 amino acids. The CDR3 sequence is CATGTSGSTRSYNEQFF. The CDR3 DNA is TGTGCCACGGGGACTAGCGGGAGTACCAGGTCCTACAATGAGCAGTTCTTC. The whole variable domain, filled in from reference TRBV2 and TRBJ2-1, reads EPEVTQTPSHQVTQMGQEVILRCVPISNHLYFYWYRQILGQKVEFLVSFYNNEISEKSEIFDDQFSVERPDGSNFTLKIRSTKLEDSAMYFCATGTSGSTRSYNEQFFGPGTRLTVL.

This clonotype occurred many times. The rearrangement links TRBV6-5 to TRBJ2-2, with D possibly being TRBD2 (7 bases). The V end lost 2 bases, the J end lost 5 bases, and 15 bases lay between the germline ends. CDR1 is MNHEY and CDR2 is SVGAGI in the germline V gene. The CDR3 has 16 amino acids. The CDR3 DNA follows: TGTGCCAGCAGTTACGGGCGCGGGGGCTTGACCGGGGAGCTGTTTTTT. It codes for CASSYGRGGLTGELFF.

The chain joins TRBV3-1 to TRBJ2-7; no definite D call. Trimming stripped 0 bases from V and 3 bases from J, with 9 bases between. This CDR3 is built from 14 residues. Germline assignment: CDR1 LGHDT and CDR2 YNNKEL (reference sequence). The CDR3 spells CASSQERSSYEQYF. CDR3 DNA: TGTGCCAGCAGCCAAGAGCGAAGCAGCTACGAGCAGTACTTC.

This clonotype occurred a few times. The chain uses TRBV5-1 and TRBJ2-7, with D possibly called TRBD1 or TRBD2 (5 bases each). There are 15 residues in the CDR3. Per germline, CDR1 SGHRS and CDR2 YFSETQ. The germline V and J ends were trimmed by 0 bases and 3 bases, with 13 bases remaining between them. CDR3 nucleotides: TGCGCCAGCAGCTTGGACGGGTCGAGGGGCTACGAGCAGTACTTC. This encodes CASSLDGSRGYEQYF.

This clonotype was detected only a few times. The chain combines TRBV4-1 with TRBJ2-1; the D is unclear. Germline-derived CDR1 and CDR2 are MGHRA and YSYEKL. Trimming stripped 1 base from V and 0 bases from J, with 7 bases between. This CDR3 has 15 amino acids. The CDR3 coding sequence is TGCGCCAGCAGCCAAGTCGAGAGCTCCTACAATGAGCAGTTCTTC. As protein: CASSQVESSYNEQFF.